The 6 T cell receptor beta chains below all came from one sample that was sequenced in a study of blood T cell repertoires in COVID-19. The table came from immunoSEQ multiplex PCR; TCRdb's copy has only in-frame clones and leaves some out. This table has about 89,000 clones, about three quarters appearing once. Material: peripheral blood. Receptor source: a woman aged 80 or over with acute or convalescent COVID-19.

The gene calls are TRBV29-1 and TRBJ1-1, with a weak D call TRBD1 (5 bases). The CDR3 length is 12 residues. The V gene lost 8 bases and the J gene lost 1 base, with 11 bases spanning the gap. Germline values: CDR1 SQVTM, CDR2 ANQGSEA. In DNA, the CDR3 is TGCAGCTCCTGGGGCGGGAACACTGAAGCTTTCTTT. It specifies CSSWGGNTEAFF.

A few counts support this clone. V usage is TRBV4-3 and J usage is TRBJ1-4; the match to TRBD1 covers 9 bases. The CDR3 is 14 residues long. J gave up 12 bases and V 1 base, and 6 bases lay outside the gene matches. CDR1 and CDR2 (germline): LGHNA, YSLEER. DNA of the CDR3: TGCGCCAGCAGCCAAGGGACAGGGGAGGGCCAACTGTTTTTT. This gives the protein CASSQGTGEGQLFF.

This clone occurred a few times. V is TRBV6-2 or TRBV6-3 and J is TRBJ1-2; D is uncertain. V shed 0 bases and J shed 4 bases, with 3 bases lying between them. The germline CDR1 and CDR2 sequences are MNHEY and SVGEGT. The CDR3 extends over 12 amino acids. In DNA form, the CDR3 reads TGTGCCAGCAGTTACTCAGCCTATGGCTACACCTTC. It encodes CASSYSAYGYTF.

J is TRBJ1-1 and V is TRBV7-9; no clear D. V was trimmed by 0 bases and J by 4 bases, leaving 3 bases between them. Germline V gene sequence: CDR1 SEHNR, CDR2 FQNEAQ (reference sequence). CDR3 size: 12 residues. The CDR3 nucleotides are TGTGCCAGCAGCTTAGCCGGCACTGAAGCTTTCTTT. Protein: CASSLAGTEAFF.

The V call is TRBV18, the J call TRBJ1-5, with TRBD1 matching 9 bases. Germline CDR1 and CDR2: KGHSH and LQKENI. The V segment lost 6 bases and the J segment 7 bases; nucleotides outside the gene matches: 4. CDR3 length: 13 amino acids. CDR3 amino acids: CASSRDRDQPQHF. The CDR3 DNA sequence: TGTGCCAGCTCCCGGGACAGGGACCAGCCCCAGCATTTT.

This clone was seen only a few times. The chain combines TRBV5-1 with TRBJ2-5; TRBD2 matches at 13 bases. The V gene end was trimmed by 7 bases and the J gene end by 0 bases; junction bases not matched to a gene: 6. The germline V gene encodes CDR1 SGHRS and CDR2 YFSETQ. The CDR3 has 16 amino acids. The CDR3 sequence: CASRLTSGGYQETQYF. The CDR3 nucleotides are TGCGCCAGCCGGTTGACTAGCGGGGGGTACCAAGAGACCCAGTACTTC.